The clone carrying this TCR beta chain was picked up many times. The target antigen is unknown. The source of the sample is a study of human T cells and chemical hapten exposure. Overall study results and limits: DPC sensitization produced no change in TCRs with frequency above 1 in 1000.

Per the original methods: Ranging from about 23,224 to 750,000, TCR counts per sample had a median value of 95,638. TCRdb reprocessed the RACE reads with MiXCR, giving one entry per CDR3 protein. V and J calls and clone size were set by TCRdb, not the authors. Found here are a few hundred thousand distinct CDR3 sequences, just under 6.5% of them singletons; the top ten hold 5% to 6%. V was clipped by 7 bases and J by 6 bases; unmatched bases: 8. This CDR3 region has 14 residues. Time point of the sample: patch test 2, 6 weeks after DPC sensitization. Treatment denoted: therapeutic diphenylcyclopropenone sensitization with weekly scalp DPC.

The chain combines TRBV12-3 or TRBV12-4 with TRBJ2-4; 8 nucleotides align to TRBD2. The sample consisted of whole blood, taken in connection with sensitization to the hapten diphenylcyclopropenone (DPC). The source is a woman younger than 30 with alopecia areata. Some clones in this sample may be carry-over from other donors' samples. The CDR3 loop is CASMGGGTLNIQYF. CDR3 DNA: TGTGCCAGCATGGGCGGGGGGACCCTAAACATTCAGTACTTC.